This record concerns one T cell receptor beta chain sequence. What it binds is not known. The sorted Tregs were CD4+CD25+CD127-/low cells. CDR3 length: 15 amino acids. Trimming removed 5 bases from V and 1 base from J; junction bases left unmatched: 5. In germline, CDR1 is SGHTA, CDR2 FQGTGA. MiXCR was run by TCRdb on the 5' RACE reads, yielding one entry per CDR3 protein. The sample carries about 9,000 distinct CDR3 sequences, approximately 45% recorded once. Broader study findings: Tumor memory CD4+ T cell TCR gene usage clustered with blood and lymph node memory CD4+ cells and lymph node naive CD4+ cells.

This rearrangement joins TRBV7-3 to TRBJ2-3; 8 bases agree with TRBD2. The clonotype was recovered from a female donor with breast cancer. The sequencing sample was made of Tregs sorted from a lymph node. The chain's CDR3 is CASSQTSGGTDTQYF. In DNA form, the CDR3 reads TGTGCCAGCAGCCAAACTAGCGGTGGCACAGATACGCAGTATTTT.